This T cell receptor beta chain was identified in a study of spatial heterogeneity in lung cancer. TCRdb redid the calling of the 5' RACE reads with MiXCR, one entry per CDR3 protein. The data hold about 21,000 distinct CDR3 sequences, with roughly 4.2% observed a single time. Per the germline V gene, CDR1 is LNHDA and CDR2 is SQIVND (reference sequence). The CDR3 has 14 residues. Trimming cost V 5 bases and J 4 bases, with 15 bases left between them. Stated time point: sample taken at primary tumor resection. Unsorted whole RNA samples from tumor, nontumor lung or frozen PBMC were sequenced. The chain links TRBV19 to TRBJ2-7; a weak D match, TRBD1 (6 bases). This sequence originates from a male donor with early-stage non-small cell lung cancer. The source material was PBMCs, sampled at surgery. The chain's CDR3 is CASSPGTSFYEQYF. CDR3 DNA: TGTGCCAGTAGTCCCGGGACAAGTTTTTACGAGCAGTACTTC.